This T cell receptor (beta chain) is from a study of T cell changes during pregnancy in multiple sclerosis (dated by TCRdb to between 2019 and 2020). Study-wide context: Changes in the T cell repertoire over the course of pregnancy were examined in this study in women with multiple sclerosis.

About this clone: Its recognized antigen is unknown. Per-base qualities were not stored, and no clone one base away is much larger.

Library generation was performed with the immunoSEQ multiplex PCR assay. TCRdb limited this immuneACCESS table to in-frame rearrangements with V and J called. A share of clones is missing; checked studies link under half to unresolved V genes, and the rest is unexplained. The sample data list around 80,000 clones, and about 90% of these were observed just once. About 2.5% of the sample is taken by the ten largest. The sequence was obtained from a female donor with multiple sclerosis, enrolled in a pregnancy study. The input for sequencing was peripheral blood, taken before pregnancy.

The nucleotide sequence reads TGTGCCAGCAGCTTAGCAAGAGGGGGGGCTGGAAACACCATATATTTT. Its protein is CASSLARGGAGNTIYF. The rearrangement joined TRBV7-2 to TRBJ1-3; the D segment could be TRBD1, given 6 matching bases. V sheds 0 bases and J sheds 2 bases, leaving 11 bases between their ends. The germline V gene supplies CDR1 SGHTA and CDR2 FQGNSA. There are 16 amino acids in the CDR3, from cysteine to phenylalanine inclusive. Only CDR3 DNA is held: 48 bases, read in frame from base 1. Joined to the reference TRBV7-2 and TRBJ1-3 proteins, this CDR3 gives the full variable domain: GAGVSQSPSNKVTEKGKDVELRCDPISGHTALYWYRQSLGQGLEFLIYFQGNSAPDKSGLPSDRFSAERTGGSVSTLTIQRTQQEDSAVYLCASSLARGGAGNTIYFGEGSWLTVV.